The sequence of this T cell receptor (beta chain) was determined in a study of blood T cell repertoires in COVID-19 (dated by TCRdb to the early 2020s). Concerning the study at large: Samples from collaborators originated in the United States, Italy and Spain and spanned both the acute and convalescent phases of COVID-19. The material from the prospective study consisted of cDNA or gDNA derived from T cells, B-cell-depleted T cells, or PBMCs. Samples came from the ongoing ImmuneRACE study (first 160 participants) plus 1,254 subjects from 6 global collaborators. The sample metadata nearly always contained a de-identified subject ID, COVID-19 status, age in years and sex. Deeply sampled blood TCRbeta repertoires from subjects exposed to, actively infected with, or recovered from COVID-19 were included in the dataset. Where HLA class I and class II types were available, the types were taken from metadata supplied by the sample provider, not from assay-based typing. The repertoires were released in a freely available public database meant as a resource for research on the immune response to SARS-CoV-2. Findings and caveats that apply to the study as a whole: The amount of clinical and demographic metadata varied by source and participant and was provided uncurated.

TCRbeta CDR3 regions were amplified from genomic DNA using the immunoSEQ Assay, a bias-controlled multiplex PCR. The paper's data handling went like this. Within the assay, amplification of reference gene primers was used to estimate how many nucleated cells each sample contained. To quantify the absolute abundance of each unique TCRbeta CDR3 rearrangement, sequence reads were collapsed and filtered. Productive Simpson clonality was computed per sample as the square root of Simpson's diversity index over productive rearrangements. Imported from immuneACCESS, the table was reduced by TCRdb to in-frame sequences with V and J called. These copies leave out some clones; in studies compared against another copy, an unresolved V gene accounts for under half, and the cause of the remainder is not known. The V and J calls and the clone size are those of that table, but D and trimming were determined from the DNA. This sample holds 250,000 to 350,000 clones; around 88% were observed only once. The ten largest clones add up to more than 0.75% of the sample.

Collaborating institutions collected whole blood in K2EDTA tubes following their own protocols. Collaborator samples were shipped for TCRbeta analysis as frozen whole blood, isolated PBMCs, or DNA extracted from either sample type. As concerns this clone: Its antigen is still unknown. No base qualities exist here, and no much larger clone lies one base off it.

Trimming removed 5 bases from V and 3 bases from J; the gene matches leave 2 bases unexplained. The germline V gene provides CDR1 SNHLY and CDR2 FYNNEI. The CDR3 numbers 14 residues from cysteine through phenylalanine. Only the CDR3 DNA is retained, 42 bases long and in frame from the first base. The clonotype was recovered from a man aged 25 to 40 with acute or convalescent COVID-19. The sequenced material came from peripheral blood. The V and J genes are TRBV2 and TRBJ2-7; TRBD2 agrees with 12 junctional bases. The nucleotide sequence is TGTGCCAGCAGTTGGACTAGCGGGATCTACGAGCAGTACTTC. This gives the protein CASSWTSGIYEQYF.